This TCR beta chain emerged from a study of T cells in localized non-small cell lung cancer. TCRdb keeps only in-frame clones here, not all; method: immunoSEQ multiplex PCR. Among some 52,000 clones listed, around three quarters were seen once. V gave up 2 bases and J gave up 6 bases, with 8 bases separating them. Germline V gives CDR1 SNHLY, CDR2 FYNNEI. The CDR3 totals 12 residues. This TCR was sampled from a woman aged 40-69 years with stage II lung adenocarcinoma. The sample in question was PBMCs, obtained before any cancer treatment. The chain employs TRBV2 and TRBJ2-7; maybe TRBD2 (6 bases). This chain's CDR3 is CASSETGVEQYF. CDR3 nucleotides: TGTGCCAGCAGTGAAACGGGGGTCGAGCAGTACTTC.